This record covers a single TCR beta chain. The sample is drawn from a study of blood T cell repertoires in COVID-19. In the study overall: COVID-19 samples from acute and convalescent phases originated in the United States, Italy and Spain. Sample material is recorded as cDNA or gDNA derived from T cells, B-cell-depleted T cells, or PBMCs.

Source study methods: Reference gene primer amplification gave estimated nucleated cell counts. Libraries were prepared by immunoSEQ multiplex PCR; TCRdb keeps only in-frame clonotypes and omits some of them. V and J calls and clone size are copied from that table; D and trimming were computed from the DNA. The sample carries fewer than 75,000 clones, roughly 90% recorded once. Sequencing was performed on peripheral blood. This TCR derives from a human donor in a cohort sampled during active COVID-19.

For the CDR3, the DNA is TGCGCCAGCAGCCAAGATGTGGCTACCGGGACAGATACGCAGTATTTT. As protein: CASSQDVATGTDTQYF. The rearrangement joins TRBV4-3 to TRBJ2-3; no definite D call. This CDR3 comprises 16 residues. Trimming shortened V by 0 bases and J by 3 bases, and 13 bases separated the two germline ends. The V gene's germline CDR1 is LGHNA and CDR2 YSLEER.